This paragraph covers one T cell receptor beta chain sequence. The sample holds one count of this clone. It has no known antigen specificity. No clone much larger than this one lies a single base away; base qualities are absent. The sample belongs to a study of shared clonotypes between healthy human individuals (dated by TCRdb to 2020 to 2022). General notes on the study: A couple of women and a few men aged 18 to 49 years were included in the cohort. Blood TCR repertoires of a handful of healthy adults were deeply sequenced to estimate repertoire size and the extent of clonotype sharing between individuals. For each donor, CD4 naive and CD4 memory were each run on three plates, CD8 naive on two plates, and CD8 memory on one plate. Different laboratories and diverse techniques were used to prepare libraries and sequence TCR repertoires, to increase sequencing depth and limit assay-specific biases. Per donor, leukapheresis produced somewhere between about 0.85 and 9.5 billion PBMCs.

Study-level results and caveats: When four donors were compared, the shared fraction of clonotypes was about 5.4% for naive CD4, approximately 3.5% for naive CD8, roughly 2.5% for memory CD4, and less than 0.5% for memory CD8. Compared with non-shared clonotypes, clonotypes shared by all four sorted-subset donors had higher generation probabilities. The small number of donors limited the genetic and exposure-history diversity represented. Estimated clonotype richness was generally larger for naive than for memory subsets. Even with the large sequencing depth, rarefaction of the sorted-subset datasets indicated that sequencing was incomplete. Pairwise subsampling indicated that sequencing depth was expected to affect the degree of clonotype sharing among donors. Sampling was limited to blood, and TCR repertoires in tissue likely differ from TCR repertoires in blood.

CD8 naive samples were CD45RO-negative cells positively selected for CCR7, giving a CD45RA+CCR7+ population that excluded TemRA cells. Donors were healthy HIV-negative adults with no recently reported acute infections or vaccinations. Every donor was a Caucasian adult residing in Nashville, Tennessee, USA. After blood collection by leukapheresis, PBMCs were isolated using Ficoll-Histopaque density gradient centrifugation and then cryopreserved in the vapor phase of liquid nitrogen. Analytical flow cytometry was used to check the purity and quantity of every magnetically sorted T cell population. Genomic DNA was isolated from each sorted fraction and quantified by UV absorbance on a Nanodrop 2000c. Using the deep immunoSEQ assay, multiplex PCR amplified TCR CDR3 regions from genomic DNA. For each cell subset, the extracted genomic DNA was distributed evenly across all wells of several immunoSEQ 96-well plates, and each plate served as one replicate. For sorted subsets, 150 to 250 ng of genomic DNA, equivalent to some 33,000 T cell genomes, went into each replicate PCR. Purified libraries were measured with a Qubit 3.0 fluorometer, size-checked on a Bioanalyzer 2100, and measured again with the KAPA Library Quantification kit. Every immunoSEQ 96-well plate was sequenced on a separate single-read 150-cycle Illumina NextSeq 550 flow cell. Processing in the source paper ran as follows. Because only junctional sequences without quality scores were contained in the immunoSEQ output, filtering matching that applied to full-length reads could not be performed. Sequences were annotated with PyIR, a Python wrapper for IgBLAST v1.9, using IMGT germline references to assign V/J genes and CDR3. Any read was removed if the V/J assignment was weak (E-value above 1e-6), the CDR3 was missing, or the read contained stop codons, out-of-frame junctions, or ambiguous translated residues. V3J clonotypes were defined by identical inferred V gene, J gene, and CDR3 amino acid sequence. Percentage overlap between repertoires was calculated by dividing the number of shared unique clonotypes by the size of the smaller repertoire. Three approaches were used to assess repertoire richness: RTK rarefaction, the Chao1 estimator, and Recon v2.1 estimates of unobserved clonotypes. Generation probabilities were computed with OLGA for all TCRbeta clonotypes obtained by the gDNA method from several donors. In TCRdb, the immuneACCESS table is reduced to in-frame sequences with V and J assigned. These tables do not hold every clone; where another copy was compared, an unresolved V gene accounts for under half, and the others remain unexplained. That table is the source of V, J and clone size, and D and trimming were worked out from the DNA. This sample comprises approximately 600,000 clones, approximately 96% of them detected only once. Over 0.095% of the sample is in the top ten clones.

Sequencing was performed on naive CD8+ T cells sorted from blood. The cell subset or site label on this specimen signifies: CD45RA+CCR7+. The origin of this receptor is a woman aged 25 to 39 in good health.

The nucleotide sequence is given as TGTGCCAGCAGCTGGGCCGGGGTCCCCTACGAGCAGTACTTC. This translates into CASSWAGVPYEQYF. This chain joins TRBV7-9 to TRBJ2-7; the D region possibly corresponds to TRBD2 (5 bases align). CDR1 and CDR2, per the germline V gene (reference sequence), are SEHNR and FQNEAQ. Taken from cysteine to phenylalanine, the CDR3 has 14 residues. Only the CDR3 DNA is retained, 42 bases long and in frame from the first base. V lost 4 bases and J lost 2 bases; the stretch between them is 12 bases long.